This T cell receptor (beta chain) was captured in a study of blood T cell repertoires in COVID-19. This clone was counted a few times. Germline CDR1 and CDR2: ENHRY and SYGVKD. Unmatched junction bases numbered 6, after V lost 3 bases and J lost 1 base. The CDR3 contains 16 residues. The data were produced by immunoSEQ multiplex PCR, yet TCRdb's version contains in-frame clones alone and is incomplete. The sample lists some 350,000 clones, around 91% occurring once. Sequencing was done on a sample of peripheral blood. V gene TRBV10-3 combines with J gene TRBJ1-2; TRBD1 matches at 9 bases. The sequence derives from a woman younger than 30 who had recovered from COVID-19. Here the CDR3 reads CAISDGTGIGNYGYTF. As DNA, the CDR3 is TGTGCCATCAGTGACGGGACAGGGATTGGTAACTATGGCTACACCTTC.